Listed below are T cell receptor beta chains from one sample, sequenced in a study of persistence of HIV-infected CD4 T cells. Which antigens these TCRs recognize remains unknown. Profiled with immunoSEQ multiplex PCR; TCRdb holds only in-frame clones, not every one. The table shows 23,000 or so clones, with around 74% occurring only once. The source was CD4+ T cells sorted from PBMCs after roughly 18-hour stimulation, collected from a patient who received antiretroviral therapy. Every receptor here comes from an adult man with HIV who was CMV-seropositive. CDR3s include the opening cysteine and the closing phenylalanine or tryptophan. Each record gives: D gene, V gene, J gene, clone size, CDR3 DNA, CDR3 protein. The D gene is left open where the match is weak. Expanded clones get a size class; other rows say once, few or many, or leave the size out.

.,TRBV21-1,TRBJ1-2,.,TGTGCCAGCACCTTCGACAGGGCGAAAAACTATGGCTACACCTTC,CASTFDRAKNYGYTF
TRBD1,TRBV18,TRBJ1-1,.,TGTGCCAGCCGGGACAGTTTGAACACTGAAGCTTTCTTT,CASRDSLNTEAFF
TRBD1,TRBV18,TRBJ2-7,once,TGTGCCAGCTCACAGGGACAGGGCTCTCGGGAGCAGTACTTC,CASSQGQGSREQYF
TRBD1,TRBV5-6,TRBJ2-7,.,TGTGCCAGCAGCTTCGGACAGGGATCCTACGAGCAGTACTTC,CASSFGQGSYEQYF
TRBD1,TRBV24-1,TRBJ2-3,.,TGTGCCACCAGTGATCACCAACCTCAGGGGGCAGAGGGCACAGATACGCAGTATTTT,CATSDHQPQGAEGTDTQYF
.,TRBV5-1,TRBJ2-2,.,TGCGCCAGCAGCTTGGGGGAACATAACACCGGGGAGCTGTTTTTT,CASSLGEHNTGELFF
TRBD1,TRBV18,TRBJ2-7,once,TGTGCCAGCTCACCACAGGACAGGGCCGAGCAGTACTTC,CASSPQDRAEQYF
.,TRBV6-4,TRBJ2-3,.,TGTGCCAGCAGTGACTCGTGGGGTTCTAGCACAGATACGCAGTATTTT,CASSDSWGSSTDTQYF
TRBD1,TRBV18,TRBJ1-3,.,TGTGCCAGCTCAAACCCGGGACAGGGCTTTGCCGGAAACACCATATATTTT,CASSNPGQGFAGNTIYF
.,TRBV4-1,TRBJ2-7,medium-sized,TGCGCCAGCAGCCTCCAGCATGACTCCTACGAGCAGTACTTC,CASSLQHDSYEQYF
.,TRBV7-9,TRBJ1-5,.,TGTGCCAGCAGCCGGTATGCCGGGACCGAGGTAAGCGGCAATCAGCCCCAGCATTTT,CASSRYAGTEVSGNQPQHF
TRBD1,TRBV6-6,TRBJ2-6,.,TGTGCCAGCAGCCCGACAGGGGGTGATGGGGCCAACGTCCTGACTTTC,CASSPTGGDGANVLTF